This section outlines one TCR beta chain sequence together with its context. What this receptor recognizes is not known. The record has no base qualities; no much larger clone is one base away. The entry originates in a study of T cell responses to AZD1222 COVID-19 vaccine (dated by TCRdb to the early 2020s). The study in broad terms: A total of 240 or so trial participants underwent TCR sequencing, of whom 207 had received two doses of AZD1222 and 26 had received two doses of the MenACWY control vaccine. Trial participants were enrolled by age into 18-55, 56-69 and 70-plus year subgroups, with about 150, 28 and 57 TCR-sequenced participants respectively.

The CDR3 regions of human TCRbeta chains were analyzed by immunosequencing. Under the source paper's analysis protocol: Repertoire TCRs were matched against a reference library of SARS-CoV-2-specific TCRs generated with the MIRA antigen-specificity platform. Breadth was defined as the fraction of unique TCRs that were SARS-CoV-2-associated, and depth was defined as the fraction of total T cells that were SARS-CoV-2-associated. Using the MIRA data, every spike-specific TCR was mapped to the spike region that the TCR reacted to and assigned to either a CD4 or a CD8 class. Log10-transformed breadth and depth values were compared by one-way ANOVA with Sidak's multiple comparisons tests. What TCRdb holds here is the immuneACCESS table cut down to in-frame rearrangements. Part of the clones is not present; checked against another copy, under half of the missing clones reflect an unresolved V gene, and the others are unexplained. From that table come the V and J calls and clone size; the DNA was used to work out D and trimming. The sample includes over 120,000 clones, with approximately 86% observed a single time. 5% to 6.5% of the sample lies in the top ten.

Overall study outcomes, separate from this receptor: Conclusions about previously exposed vaccinees are limited, since just a handful of AZD1222 recipients were seropositive for SARS-CoV-2 at baseline. Because no day 14 peak-response samples were available, repertoires were characterized only after the peak T cell response. In the small 56-69-year group, the increase in depth fell short of significance, most likely because of low power. CD4 TCRs associated with the vaccine covered the entire spike protein, and the dominant responses were in regions 160-218 and 743-854. Most participants were white British and females outnumbered males, and the authors suggested that clonal diversity may have been underestimated. Spike-specific TCR breadth and depth rose significantly after two AZD1222 doses compared with day 0 and with MenACWY recipients. Reportedly, close to half of the unique spike-specific TCRs recognized epitopes lying outside the regions that are mutated in the B.1.351 and B.1.1.7 variants.

The time point tag for this specimen amounts to: about 28 days (+/-7) after the second vaccine dose. The treatment or condition tag for this specimen amounts to: meningococcal conjugate vaccine given as trial control. Vaccinee samples were obtained from the UK trials COV001 and COV002, which included a single-blind randomized controlled phase 2/3 trial of AZD1222 (ChAdOx1 nCoV-19) in healthy adults. For TCRbeta chain sequencing, PBMC samples from trial participants were taken at day 0 and at day 28 after the second dose. This specimen consisted of peripheral blood, obtained 28 days after the second dose of the MenACWY control vaccine. This receptor was taken from an adult who received the MenACWY meningococcal vaccine as a control.

For the CDR3, the sequence is CASSDRAGDTGELFF. In nucleotides, the sequence is TGCGCCAGCAGCGACCGGGCCGGGGACACCGGGGAGCTGTTTTTT. The chain joins TRBV5-1 to TRBJ2-2; the D region possibly corresponds to TRBD2 (5 bases align). The germline V gene specifies SGHRS as CDR1 and YFSETQ as CDR2. V is pared back by 4 bases and J by 3 bases, with 13 bases lying between the germline termini. CDR3 length: 15 amino acids, cysteine to phenylalanine. Of all the DNA, just the CDR3 is kept, 45 bases in frame from base 1.